This T cell receptor beta chain derives from a study of shared clonotypes between healthy human individuals. Germline lookup yields CDR1 MGHRA and CDR2 YSYEKL. The CDR3 has 15 amino acids. The V and J ends lost 4 bases and 4 bases respectively, with 14 bases between them. In the case of this clone: Its antigen is still unknown.

Whole-study results and caveats: A handful of donors showed sharing of around 5% of naive CD4 clonotypes.

Generated by immunoSEQ multiplex PCR, the TCRdb table keeps only in-frame clones and is missing some. The data show some 1,600,000 clones, with 95% to 99% seen just once and less than 0.55% held by the top ten. The chain couples TRBV4-1 to TRBJ1-5, with D maybe TRBD1 (5 bases). The sample was naive CD4+ T cells sorted from blood. Regarding subset: CD45RA+ positively selected. The sequence came from a man in his thirties or forties in good health. The CDR3 coding sequence is TGCGCCAGCAGCCCCGTTCGTAGGGGTAATCAGCCCCAGCATTTT. Encoded protein: CASSPVRRGNQPQHF.